These 9 T cell receptor beta chains share one sample of origin, sequenced in a study of blood T cell repertoires in COVID-19 (dated by TCRdb to about 2020). Library creation used the immunoSEQ multiplex PCR assay. Here the immuneACCESS table is served through TCRdb, limited to in-frame sequences with V and J called. Missing clones are a known gap in these copies; in checked studies unresolved V genes cover under half, and the rest lacks a known reason. The sample yields approximately 200,000 clones; roughly 85% were counted once. 11% of the sample goes to the ten largest clones. The sequenced sample was peripheral blood. Every receptor here comes from a human donor with active or convalescent COVID-19. The donor label of this sample is uncertain.

V gene TRBV7-2 combines with J gene TRBJ1-4; D is unclear. The CDR3 is made up of 15 amino acids. The V end lost 1 base, the J end lost 4 bases, and 10 bases lay between the germline ends. CDR1 SGHTA and CDR2 FQGNSA come from the germline V gene. The CDR3 DNA is TGTGCCAGCAGCTTAGGCGGCAAATTTAATGAAAAACTGTTTTTT. Protein sequence: CASSLGGKFNEKLFF.

The chain employs TRBV4-3 and TRBJ1-2; TRBD1 matches 8 bases. The CDR3 totals 13 residues. The germline V gene has CDR1 LGHNA and CDR2 YSLEER. With 4 bases clipped from V and 6 bases from J, the junction kept 4 bases outside the gene matches. The CDR3 protein is CASSPTGADGYTF. The CDR3 region has the DNA TGCGCCAGCAGCCCGACAGGGGCGGATGGCTACACCTTC.

V and J are TRBV11-3 and TRBJ2-5; the match to TRBD2 covers 11 bases. Per the germline V gene, CDR1 is SGHNT and CDR2 is YENEEA. The CDR3 has 14 amino acids. After removal of 8 bases from V and 1 base from J, the junction contained 3 bases not matched to a gene. The CDR3 here is CASRSGRVQETQYF. CDR3 in DNA: TGTGCCAGCCGTAGCGGGAGGGTCCAAGAGACCCAGTACTTC.

This rearrangement joins TRBV19 to TRBJ1-2; perhaps TRBD1 as D (5 bases). CDR3 length: 14 amino acids. The germline V gene has CDR1 LNHDA and CDR2 SQIVND (reference sequence). Trimming cost V 5 bases and J 5 bases, with 15 bases left between them. Here the CDR3 DNA reads TGTGCCAGTAGTGCCCGGGGGGTCGGGTATGGCTACACCTTC. It translates to CASSARGVGYGYTF.

The sample holds a few counts of this clone. V is TRBV2 and J is TRBJ2-7; D possibly corresponds to TRBD1 (6 bases). The length of the CDR3 is 13 residues. V was shortened by 8 bases and J by 4 bases, with 15 bases between the two germline ends. Germline V gives CDR1 SNHLY, CDR2 FYNNEI. Here the CDR3 DNA reads TGTGCCAGCCATCAGACAGGCGCATACGAGCAGTACTTC. Residues: CASHQTGAYEQYF.

The chain recombines TRBV10-2 with TRBJ1-3; D not resolved. The CDR3 sequence is 13 residues long. Germline V gene lookup returns CDR1 WSHSY and CDR2 SAAADI. V was pared by 7 bases and J by 1 base, with 8 bases between. The CDR3, as DNA: TGCGCCAGCACTACACAGTCTGGAAACACCATATATTTT. Protein product: CASTTQSGNTIYF.

This clone was counted between two and nine times. The gene calls are TRBV6-1 and TRBJ2-1; 10 bases agree with TRBD2. The V and J ends lost 2 bases and 9 bases, in that order; junction bases with no gene match: 1. In germline, CDR1 is MNHNS, CDR2 SASEGT. This CDR3 spans 13 amino acids. The DNA of the CDR3 is TGTGCCAGCAGTGAAAGCGGGAGGGCTGAGCAGTTCTTC. This sequence encodes CASSESGRAEQFF.

This clone was seen only a few times. The chain employs TRBV7-9 and TRBJ1-3; D unclear. This CDR3 is built from 16 residues. Trimming removed 0 bases from V and 2 bases from J, with 11 bases in between. The germline V gene has CDR1 SEHNR and CDR2 FQNEAQ (reference sequence). CDR3 bases: TGTGCCAGCAGCTTAGCGGTACCACTCACTGGAAACACCATATATTTT. Its protein product is CASSLAVPLTGNTIYF.

The chain has TRBV3-1 (or the pseudogene TRBV3-2) and TRBJ1-4, with no clear D. V shed 1 base and J shed 7 bases, with 13 bases lying between them. The CDR3 totals 15 residues. The germline CDR1 and CDR2 sequences are LGHDT and YNNKEL (reference sequence). CDR3 in amino acids: CASSQAPVRGEKLFF. The CDR3 coding sequence is TGTGCCAGCAGCCAAGCCCCCGTGCGGGGTGAAAAACTGTTTTTT.